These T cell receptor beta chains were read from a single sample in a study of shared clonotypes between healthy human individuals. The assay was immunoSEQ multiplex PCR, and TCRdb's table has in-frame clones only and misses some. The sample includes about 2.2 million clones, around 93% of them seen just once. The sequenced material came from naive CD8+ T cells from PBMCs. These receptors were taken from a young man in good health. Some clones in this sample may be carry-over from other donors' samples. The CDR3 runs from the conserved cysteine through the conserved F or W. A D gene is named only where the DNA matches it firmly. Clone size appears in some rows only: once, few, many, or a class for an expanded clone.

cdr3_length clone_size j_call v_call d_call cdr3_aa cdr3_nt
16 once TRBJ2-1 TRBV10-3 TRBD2 CAISEPRGLAGGQQFF TGTGCCATCAGTGAGCCGAGAGGACTAGCGGGGGGTCAGCAGTTCTTC
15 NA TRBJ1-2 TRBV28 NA CASSLWDSSSYGYTF TGTGCCAGCAGTTTATGGGACAGCTCAAGCTATGGCTACACCTTC
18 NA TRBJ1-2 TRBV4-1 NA CASSQDQKGVGANYGYTF TGCGCCAGCAGCCAAGATCAGAAGGGGGTGGGTGCTAACTATGGCTACACCTTC
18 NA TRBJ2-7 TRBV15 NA CATSRGDEDSLFLYEQYF TGTGCCACCAGCAGAGGGGACGAGGACAGTCTGTTTCTCTACGAGCAGTACTTC
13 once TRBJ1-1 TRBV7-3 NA CASSLNGNTEAFF TGTGCCAGCAGCCTCAATGGGAACACTGAAGCTTTCTTT
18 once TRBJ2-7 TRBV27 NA CASSLSSFPVGGYYEQYF TGTGCCAGCAGTTTATCTAGTTTCCCGGTGGGGGGCTACTACGAGCAGTACTTC
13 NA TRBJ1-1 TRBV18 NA CASFSEANTEAFF TGTGCCAGCTTCTCCGAGGCGAACACTGAAGCTTTCTTT
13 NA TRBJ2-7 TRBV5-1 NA CASSSPPRPLHYF TGCGCCAGCAGCTCCCCCCCGCGGCCCCTCCATTACTTC
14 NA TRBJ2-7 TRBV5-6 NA CASSLTGFSYGQYF TGTGCCAGCAGCTTGACAGGGTTCTCCTACGGGCAGTACTTC
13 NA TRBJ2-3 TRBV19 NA CASSPRGTDTQYF TGTGCCAGTAGTCCCCGGGGGACGGATACGCAGTATTTT
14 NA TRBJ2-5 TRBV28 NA CASSWAGERETQYF TGTGCCAGCAGTTGGGCAGGGGAGAGGGAGACCCAGTACTTC
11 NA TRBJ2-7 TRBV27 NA CASSWGGEQYF TGTGCCAGCAGCTGGGGTGGGGAGCAGTACTTC
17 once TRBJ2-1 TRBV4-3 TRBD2 CASSQLGRASGHNEQFF TGCGCCAGCAGCCAGTTGGGTCGGGCTAGCGGACACAATGAGCAGTTCTTC
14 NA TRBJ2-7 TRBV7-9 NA CASSLGGLPYEQYF TGTGCCAGCAGCTTAGGGGGACTTCCTTACGAGCAGTACTTC
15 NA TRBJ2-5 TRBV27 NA CASSSDRYSQETQYF TGTGCCAGCAGTTCTGACAGGTATTCCCAAGAGACCCAGTACTTC
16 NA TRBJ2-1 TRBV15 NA CATSRDRPYGYNEQFF TGTGCCACCAGCAGAGATAGACCCTACGGGTACAATGAGCAGTTCTTC
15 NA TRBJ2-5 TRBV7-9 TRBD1 CASSPKDRGVETQYF TGTGCCAGCAGCCCTAAAGACAGGGGTGTAGAGACCCAGTACTTC
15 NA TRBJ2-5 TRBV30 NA CAWSLGRGRQETQYF TGTGCCTGGAGCCTGGGGCGGGGACGCCAAGAGACCCAGTACTTC
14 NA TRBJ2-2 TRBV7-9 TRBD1 CASSLGQGGGELFF TGTGCCAGCAGCCTAGGACAGGGCGGCGGGGAGCTGTTTTTT
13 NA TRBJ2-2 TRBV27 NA CASSRLITGELFF TGTGCCAGCAGTCGATTGATAACCGGGGAGCTGTTTTTT
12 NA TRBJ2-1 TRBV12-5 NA CASGMDSLEQFF TGTGCTAGTGGGATGGACAGTTTGGAGCAGTTCTTC
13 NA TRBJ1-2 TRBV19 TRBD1 CAIRTGGNYGYTF TGTGCCATTCGAACAGGGGGTAACTATGGCTACACCTTC
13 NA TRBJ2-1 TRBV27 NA CASSPHNYNEQFF TGTGCCAGCAGTCCCCATAACTACAATGAGCAGTTCTTC
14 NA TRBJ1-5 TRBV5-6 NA CASSSGQTNQPQHF TGTGCCAGCAGCAGCGGACAGACCAATCAGCCCCAGCATTTT
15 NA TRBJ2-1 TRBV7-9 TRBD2 CASSSGLAGANEQFF TGTGCCAGCAGCTCCGGACTAGCGGGAGCCAATGAGCAGTTCTTC
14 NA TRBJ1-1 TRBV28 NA CASSYARENTEAFF TGTGCCAGCAGTTACGCGAGGGAGAACACTGAAGCTTTCTTT
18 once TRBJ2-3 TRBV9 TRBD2 CASSATDRLARRTDTQYF TGTGCCAGCAGCGCTACGGACAGACTAGCGCGACGCACAGATACGCAGTATTTT
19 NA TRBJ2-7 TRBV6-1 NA CASSGTGRTLAEGSYEQYF TGTGCCAGCAGTGGAACGGGACGCACGCTGGCGGAGGGCTCCTACGAGCAGTACTTC
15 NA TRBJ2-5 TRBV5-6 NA CASSSVGADQETQYF TGTGCCAGCAGCTCCGTCGGGGCGGATCAAGAGACCCAGTACTTC
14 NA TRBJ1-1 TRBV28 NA CASSLQGENTEAFF TGTGCCAGCAGTTTGCAGGGTGAGAACACTGAAGCTTTCTTT
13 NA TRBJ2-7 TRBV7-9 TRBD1 CASSPRQGYEQYF TGTGCCAGCAGCCCTAGACAGGGGTACGAGCAGTACTTC
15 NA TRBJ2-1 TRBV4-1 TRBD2 CASSPMGGSYNEQFF TGCGCCAGCAGCCCCATGGGGGGGTCCTACAATGAGCAGTTCTTC
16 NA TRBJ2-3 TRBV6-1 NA CASSEAVGGRTDTQYF TGTGCCAGCAGTGAAGCGGTTGGGGGCAGGACAGATACGCAGTATTTT
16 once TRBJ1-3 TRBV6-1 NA CASSQDRPYSGNTIYF TGTGCCAGCAGTCAAGACAGACCTTACTCTGGAAACACCATATATTTT
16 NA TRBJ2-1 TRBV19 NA CASSGPQVSAYNEQFF TGTGCCAGTAGTGGACCACAGGTATCAGCCTACAATGAGCAGTTCTTC
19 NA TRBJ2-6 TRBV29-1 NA CSVLGGSGHTDSGANVLTF TGCAGCGTTTTGGGGGGATCGGGACACACCGACTCTGGGGCCAACGTCCTGACTTTC
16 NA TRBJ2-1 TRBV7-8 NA CASSLAGSHSYNEQFF TGTGCCAGCAGCTTAGCCGGATCTCACTCCTACAATGAGCAGTTCTTC
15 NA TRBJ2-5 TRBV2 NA CATLLRRAEGETQYF TGTGCCACTCTCCTCCGGCGGGCGGAGGGGGAGACCCAGTACTTC
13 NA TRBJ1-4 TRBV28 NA CASLDSGGEKLFF TGTGCCAGCCTCGACTCGGGGGGTGAAAAACTGTTTTTT
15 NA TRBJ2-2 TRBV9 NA CASSVGTTYTGELFF TGTGCCAGCAGCGTAGGGACCACTTACACCGGGGAGCTGTTTTTT
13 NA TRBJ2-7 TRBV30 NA CAWSTAKSYEQYF TGTGCCTGGAGTACTGCTAAGAGCTACGAGCAGTACTTC
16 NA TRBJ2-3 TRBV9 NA CASSVVPSGSTDTQYF TGTGCCAGCAGCGTAGTCCCCAGCGGGAGCACAGATACGCAGTATTTT
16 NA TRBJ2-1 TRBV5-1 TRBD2 CASSADGTSGFNEQFF TGCGCCAGCAGCGCGGACGGGACTAGCGGTTTTAATGAGCAGTTCTTC
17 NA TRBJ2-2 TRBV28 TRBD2 CASSFRSGFTNTGELFF TGTGCCAGCAGTTTTCGTAGCGGGTTTACGAACACCGGGGAGCTGTTTTTT
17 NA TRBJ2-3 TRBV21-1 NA CASSKERGTGGPYTQYF TGTGCCAGCAGCAAAGAGAGGGGGACAGGGGGCCCCTATACGCAGTATTTT
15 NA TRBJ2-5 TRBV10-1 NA CASSESTGIEETQYF TGCGCCAGCAGTGAGTCCACCGGGATTGAGGAGACCCAGTACTTC
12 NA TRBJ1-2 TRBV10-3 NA CAAGGLDYGYTF TGTGCCGCTGGAGGGTTGGACTATGGCTACACCTTC
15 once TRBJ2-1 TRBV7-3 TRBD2 CASSSGLAHYNEQFF TGTGCCAGCAGCTCGGGACTAGCCCATTACAATGAGCAGTTCTTC
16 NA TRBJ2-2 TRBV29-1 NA CSALLGGELNTGELFF TGCAGCGCCCTCCTCGGTGGAGAACTGAACACCGGGGAGCTGTTTTTT
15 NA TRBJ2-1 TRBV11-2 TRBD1 CASSWPGQGRYEQFF TGTGCCAGCAGCTGGCCGGGACAGGGTAGATATGAGCAGTTCTTC
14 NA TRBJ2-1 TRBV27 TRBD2 CASRQAGYNPEQFF TGTGCCAGCAGACAAGCGGGATATAATCCTGAGCAGTTCTTC